Following are 22 T cell receptor beta chains from one sample sequenced in a study of patients and donors after allogeneic stem cell transplantation (dated by TCRdb to the early 2020s). The library was generated by RT-PCR. TCRdb names NextSeq 550 as the instrument used. TCRdb reran the public reads through fastp at Q25 and MiXCR, keeping productive beta chains. Entries are consolidated by CDR3 protein sequence, retaining the most common genes and DNA. The sample data list hundreds of thousands of distinct CDR3 sequences, and 16% of these were observed just once. The top ten clones comprise just over 7% of the sample. The sample was blood, either unsorted or a sorted T cell fraction (not recorded which). Receptors originate from a human donor who was either an allogeneic HSCT recipient or a stem cell or donor lymphocyte infusion donor (not recorded which). It is not recorded whose cells these are; they may come from a transplant donor.

This clonotype was seen many times. The CDR3 DNA reads as TGCGCCAGCAGCTTGGCAACAGGCGGGGAGCTGTTTTTT. Residues: CASSLATGGELFF. This rearrangement joins TRBV5-1 to TRBJ2-2; a possible D gene is TRBD1 (5 bases). Germline V gene data show CDR1 as SGHRS and CDR2 as YFSETQ. The CDR3 sequence is 13 residues long. Trimming removed 0 bases from V and 7 bases from J, with 7 bases in between.

V and J are TRBV6-5 and TRBJ1-1; 8 positions agree with TRBD1. From germline, CDR1 is MNHEY and CDR2 SVGAGI. This CDR3 spans 18 amino acids. The V segment lost 2 bases and the J segment 0 bases; nucleotides outside the gene matches: 11. The CDR3 region is CASSYLGQGALMNTEAFF. In DNA, the CDR3 is TGTGCCAGCAGTTACCTAGGGCAGGGGGCCCTAATGAACACTGAAGCTTTCTTT.

The chain combines TRBV5-1 with TRBJ1-3; D is unclear. Trimming took 2 bases from V and 0 from J, leaving 12 bases between them. The CDR3 is 16 amino acids. Per the germline V gene, CDR1 is SGHRS and CDR2 is YFSETQ. CDR3 sequence: CASSLGTPISGNTIYF. In DNA, the CDR3 is TGCGCCAGCAGCTTAGGCACCCCGATCTCTGGAAACACCATATATTTT.

This clonotype was seen only a few times. This CDR3 reads CSARGTSGKGEQYF. In DNA, the CDR3 is TGCAGTGCTAGAGGTACTAGCGGAAAGGGAGAGCAGTACTTC. This chain uses TRBV20-1 with TRBJ2-7, with 8 bases matching TRBD2. The J segment lost 7 bases and the V segment lost 1 base, leaving 9 bases of the junction unmatched. There are 14 residues in the CDR3. Germline CDR1 DFQATT, CDR2 SNEGSKA (reference sequence).

This clonotype was detected a few times. V is TRBV5-1 and J is TRBJ2-7; a weak D match, TRBD1 (6 bases). Germline V lookup: CDR1 SGHRS, CDR2 YFSETQ. This CDR3 has 14 residues. V was shortened by 7 bases and J by 3 bases, with 17 bases between the two germline ends. This CDR3 reads CASAHGTSIYEQYF. The CDR3 DNA reads TGCGCCAGCGCACACGGGACATCCATCTACGAGCAGTACTTC.

This chain links TRBV5-1 with TRBJ1-4; the D is unclear. V dropped 2 bases and J dropped 8 bases, with 13 bases sitting between them. The CDR3 consists of 14 residues. Germline CDR1 reads SGHRS; CDR2 reads YFSETQ. CDR3 in amino acids: CASSFGGREEKLFF. The CDR3 nucleotides are TGCGCCAGCAGCTTCGGAGGGAGAGAGGAAAAACTGTTTTTT.

The chain couples TRBV7-3 to TRBJ2-5, with 10 bases aligning to TRBD2. J was trimmed by 3 bases and V by 5 bases; bases with no gene match: 9. The CDR3 loop spans 16 amino acids. Germline CDR1 SGHTA, CDR2 FQGTGA. The CDR3: CASSQMGLAGEETQYF. DNA for the CDR3: TGTGCCAGCAGCCAGATGGGGCTAGCGGGAGAAGAGACCCAGTACTTC.

This clonotype was seen more than once but under ten times. The chain has TRBV15 and TRBJ1-5; TRBD1 might be the D (6 bases). V lost 5 bases and J lost 8, with 16 bases in between. CDR3 size: 14 residues. Germline CDR1 and CDR2: LNHNV and YYDKDF (reference sequence). In DNA form, the CDR3 reads TGTGCCACCAGCGCTGGGGGGGGGCCTAAGCCCCAGCATTTT. Amino acids: CATSAGGGPKPQHF.

The sample holds a few counts of this clonotype. This chain connects TRBV4-1 to TRBJ1-6; a weak D match, TRBD1 (6 bases). Between the trimmed V and J ends, which lost 0 bases and 7 bases, there was a span of 16 bases. The CDR3 runs 17 residues. Per the germline V gene, CDR1 is MGHRA and CDR2 is YSYEKL. Here the CDR3 reads CASSQERPGTPNSPLHF. In nucleotides, the CDR3 is TGCGCCAGCAGCCAAGAACGCCCCGGGACACCGAATTCACCCCTCCACTTT.

This clonotype has just a few counts. This rearrangement joins TRBV11-2 to TRBJ1-5; 7 bases are shared with TRBD1. V gave up 5 bases and J gave up 0 bases; unmatched junction bases: 19. This CDR3 comprises 20 residues. Looked up from germline, CDR1 is SGHAT and CDR2 is FQNNGV. CDR3 nucleotides: TGTGCCAGCAGCACGGGGGTTTTCGAGGACAGGATCAATAGCAATCAGCCCCAGCATTTT. It codes for CASSTGVFEDRINSNQPQHF.

The rearrangement uses TRBV12-3 or TRBV12-4 and TRBJ2-1; TRBD1 aligns across 10 bases. This CDR3 region has 17 residues. With 4 bases clipped from V and 4 bases from J, the junction kept 10 bases outside the gene matches. In DNA form, the CDR3 reads TGTGCCAGCAGTTCCCCCGGGACAGGGGCCCAATACAATGAGCAGTTCTTC. It encodes CASSSPGTGAQYNEQFF.

V and J are TRBV7-2 and TRBJ1-2, with D perhaps matching TRBD1 (5 bases). The CDR3 has 14 residues. Germline V gene sequence: CDR1 SGHTA, CDR2 FQGNSA. V was cut by 4 bases and J by 8 bases, with 17 bases left in between. CDR3 region: CASSSRWGGAGYTF. CDR3 DNA sequence: TGTGCCAGCAGCTCTCGTTGGGGGGGTGCAGGCTACACCTTC.

A few counts support this clonotype. V gene TRBV12-3 or TRBV12-4 combines with J gene TRBJ1-5; 7 bases match TRBD1. The V gene end was trimmed by 5 bases and the J gene end by 7 bases; junction bases not matched to a gene: 14. The CDR3 is 16 amino acids. The CDR3 spells CASSLQTGSRAQPQHF. The CDR3 DNA reads TGTGCCAGCAGTCTCCAGACAGGGTCACGGGCACAGCCCCAGCATTTT.

This clonotype was recorded a few times. V gene TRBV7-9 combines with J gene TRBJ2-7; 8 nucleotides match TRBD1. Germline trimming cut 6 bases from V and 4 bases from J; bases unmatched to any gene: 11. Germline V gene data show CDR1 as SEHNR and CDR2 as FQNEAQ (reference sequence). The CDR3 is 15 residues long. CDR3 residues: CASSLTGGIFYEQYF. Written as DNA, the CDR3 is TGTGCCAGCAGTCTTACAGGGGGGATATTTTACGAGCAGTACTTC. Full variable domain (rest looked up from reference TRBV7-9 and TRBJ2-7): DTGVSQNPRHKITKRGQNVTFRCDPISEHNRLYWYRQTLGQGPEFLTYFQNEAQLEKSRLLSDRFSAERPKGSFSTLEIQRTEQGDSAMYLCASSLTGGIFYEQYFGPGTRLTVT.

The chain combines TRBV20-1 with TRBJ1-1; D is perhaps TRBD1 (6 bases). The germline V gene has CDR1 DFQATT and CDR2 SNEGSKA (reference sequence). Trimming took 6 bases from V and 5 from J, leaving 16 bases between them. CDR3 length equals 13 residues. The CDR3 reads CSAQPQGSTEAFF. The CDR3 DNA reads TGCAGTGCCCAACCACAGGGTAGTACTGAAGCTTTCTTT.

This clonotype was counted many times. The J gene is TRBJ2-1, the V gene TRBV5-1, with 11 bases lining up with TRBD1. Germline CDR1 SGHRS, CDR2 YFSETQ. V was pared by 0 bases and J by 7 bases, with 6 bases of the junction left unmatched. The CDR3 runs 16 residues. The CDR3 nucleotides are TGCGCCAGCAGCTTGGGGGGGACAGGGGGTATGAATGAGCAGTTCTTC. Translating it yields CASSLGGTGGMNEQFF.

The CDR3 spells CASSQTGGSGNTIYF. DNA of the CDR3: TGCGCCAGCAGCCAAACAGGGGGCTCCGGAAACACCATATATTTT. The chain is built from TRBV4-3 and TRBJ1-3; 9 bases fit TRBD1. CDR3 length: 15 residues. The V gene's germline CDR1 is LGHNA and CDR2 YSLEER. V was pared by 2 bases and J by 4 bases, with 3 bases of the junction left unmatched.

In this sample, this clonotype turned up a few times. The V call is TRBV19, the J call TRBJ1-2; a possible D gene is TRBD1 (5 bases). The CDR3 is 14 amino acids. Germline loops: CDR1 LNHDA, CDR2 SQIVND (reference sequence). The V end was cut by 2 bases, the J end by 4 bases, with 11 bases between. The CDR3 loop reads CASSIQGRGYGYTF. As DNA, the CDR3 is TGTGCCAGTAGTATACAGGGAAGGGGCTATGGCTACACCTTC.

A few counts support this clonotype. The chain carries TRBV12-3 or TRBV12-4 and TRBJ1-1; 11 positions match TRBD1. The junction had 4 bases not matched to a gene; V was cut back by 5 bases and J by 5 bases. This CDR3 is built from 14 residues. CDR3 sequence (DNA): TGTGCCAGCAGTGGGGACAGGGGGGCGACTGAAGCTTTCTTT. It yields the protein CASSGDRGATEAFF.

The chain has TRBV12-3 or TRBV12-4 and TRBJ2-3; possibly TRBD1 or TRBD2 for D (5 bases each). CDR3 length: 17 residues. Trimming took off 5 bases at V and 6 bases at J, with 24 bases between the two ends. CDR3 DNA: TGTGCCAGCAGTCTATCGGGGACGGGCTTCGGGTCGGATACGCAGTATTTT. This translates into CASSLSGTGFGSDTQYF.

The chain carries TRBV5-1 and TRBJ1-1; D is undetermined. Trimming took 0 bases from V and 0 from J, leaving 9 bases between them. The CDR3 covers 15 residues. Germline V gene lookup returns CDR1 SGHRS and CDR2 YFSETQ. This chain's CDR3 is CASSLDAGMNTEAFF. DNA for the CDR3: TGCGCCAGCAGCTTGGATGCGGGGATGAACACTGAAGCTTTCTTT.

This chain connects TRBV19 to TRBJ1-2, with D perhaps matching TRBD1 (6 bases). CDR1 and CDR2 (germline): LNHDA, SQIVND (reference sequence). The CDR3 loop spans 13 amino acids. Trimming took off 7 bases at V and 4 bases at J, with 13 bases between the two ends. CDR3 protein: CASMDSWTYGYTF. CDR3 nucleotide sequence: TGTGCCAGTATGGACAGTTGGACCTATGGCTACACCTTC.